Detailed here is one TCR beta chain. Its specificity is not known. Here immunoSEQ multiplex PCR was the method, and the copy in TCRdb shows in-frame clones only, minus some. This table has tens of thousands of clones, 75% to 95% appearing once. V was shortened by 5 bases and J by 6 bases, with 11 bases between the two germline ends. The CDR3 extends over 13 amino acids. Germline V gene lookup returns CDR1 LNHDA and CDR2 SQIVND (reference sequence). Mixed chimerism was transient after nonmyeloablative marrow transplants from related graft donors. Thawed PBMCs were FACS-sorted into unstimulated CD4+CD25+CD127- regulatory T cells, CD4+CD25- non-regulatory cells, CD4 and CD8 cells. This specimen comes from a study of Tregs in tolerant kidney transplant recipients. Broader study findings: The most relevant donor-specific Treg TCRbeta repertoire apparently came from expansion with activated donor B cells. Biological reproducibility was not directly addressed, but technical replication error appeared minimal. Few patients were studied, so findings need validation in larger groups.

The sequence was collected from a human patient who received a combined kidney and bone marrow transplant. The T cells may partly be graft donor cells. Source: CD4+ T cells from blood (PBMCs), taken 24 months after the transplant. The J gene is TRBJ2-1, the V gene TRBV19, with unresolved D. The CDR3 loop is CASSRFSRNEQFF. CDR3 nucleotide sequence: TGTGCCAGTAGTCGGTTCTCGCGCAATGAGCAGTTCTTC.